This entry lists 7 T cell receptor beta chains sequenced from one sample in a study of tumor-infiltrating lymphocytes in primary liver carcinoma. Investigators took RNA and DNA out together from 20-30 mg of unsorted bulk tissue. Starting from 450 to 500 ng of total RNA, TCR beta cDNA was produced with a primer in the constant region. Sequencing libraries for TCR beta derived from three nested multiplex PCR rounds that used slightly modified ARM-PCR. Running roughly 10 cycles apiece, the first two PCR rounds relied on TRBV1-TRBV30 forward primers together with a C-beta reverse primer. MiXCR, run by TCRdb on the multiplex PCR reads, gives a single entry per CDR3 protein. The data show about 97,000 distinct CDR3 sequences, about two thirds seen once. Input material: liver tumor tissue from sampling region 2. As for subset: tumor region T2, inferior pole. These receptors originate from a woman aged 55 to 70 with primary liver carcinoma and hepatitis B virus infection.

On this clonotype itself: At one of its ends the junction is not consistent with the germline gene, which may arise from a read error. This chain connects TRBV5-1 to TRBJ2-7, with D possibly being TRBD1 (6 bases). The CDR3 is 16 residues long. Germline loops: CDR1 SGHRS, CDR2 YFSETQ. The CDR3 here is CASSLDGQRLAYEQYF. CDR3 nucleotide sequence: TGCGCCAGCAGCTTGGATGGACAGAGGTTGGCCTACGAACAGTATTTC.

A word on this clonotype: The junction and the germline gene differ at one end; a read error may be behind it. The rearrangement links TRBV29-1 to TRBJ2-2; the D gene is possibly TRBD1 (6 bases). This CDR3 is built from 14 residues. CDR1 is SQVTM, CDR2 ANQGSEA, per germline. As DNA, the CDR3 is TGCAGCGTAACAGGGCTTCTAAACACAGGGGAGCTGTTTTTT. Translation: CSVTGLLNTGELFF.

V and J are TRBV19 and TRBJ2-7, with TRBD1 identical over 7 bases. With 4 bases clipped from V and 6 bases from J, the junction kept 12 bases outside the gene matches. The germline gives CDR1 LNHDA, CDR2 SQIVND (reference sequence). The CDR3 has 15 amino acids. In nucleotides, the CDR3 is TGTGCCAGTAGTAGCATACTAGGGGGCCGGGGCGAGCAGTACTTC. This sequence encodes CASSSILGGRGEQYF.

This clonotype was seen ten or more times. One end of the junction does not line up with germline, which may come from a read error. The CDR3 protein is CAGSYDGTGYGYTF. The CDR3 region has the DNA TGTGCCGGCAGTTACGATGGTACAGGCTATGGCTACACCTTC. The rearrangement joins TRBV6-5 to TRBJ1-2, with a weak D call TRBD1 (5 bases). The germline V gene encodes CDR1 MNHEY and CDR2 SVGAGI. CDR3 size: 14 residues.

This clonotype was seen a single time. A much larger clone sits a single nucleotide away, making a read error possible. CDR3 loop: CASSHVGGRLGLANTGELFF. CDR3 coding DNA: TGTGCCAGCAGCCATGTAGGGGGACGGCTTGGACTAGCGAACACCGGGGAGCTGTTTTTT. The chain carries TRBV14 and TRBJ2-2, with TRBD2 as a possible D gene (7 bases). The germline CDR1 and CDR2 sequences are SGHDN and FVKESK. Trimming pared 3 bases from V and 0 bases from J, leaving 23 bases between. This CDR3 spans 20 amino acids.

This chain uses TRBV6-2 or TRBV6-3 with TRBJ1-1; 7 positions match TRBD1. The CDR3 covers 10 residues. CDR1 is MNHEY, CDR2 SVGEGT, per germline. The V and J ends lost 8 bases and 8 bases, in that order; junction bases with no gene match: 2. The CDR3 loop reads CASGQAEAFF. CDR3 sequence (DNA): TGTGCCAGCGGACAGGCCGAAGCTTTCTTT.

Concerning this clonotype itself: Germline and junction disagree at one end, which may indicate a read error. The J gene is TRBJ1-1, the V gene TRBV6-6, with unresolved D. CDR1 and CDR2 (germline): MNHNY, SVGAGI (reference sequence). This CDR3 region has 14 residues. CDR3 sequence: CVSITAEMNPEAFF. CDR3 sequence (DNA): TGTGTCAGCATTACCGCAGAAATGAACCCTGAAGCTTTCTTT.